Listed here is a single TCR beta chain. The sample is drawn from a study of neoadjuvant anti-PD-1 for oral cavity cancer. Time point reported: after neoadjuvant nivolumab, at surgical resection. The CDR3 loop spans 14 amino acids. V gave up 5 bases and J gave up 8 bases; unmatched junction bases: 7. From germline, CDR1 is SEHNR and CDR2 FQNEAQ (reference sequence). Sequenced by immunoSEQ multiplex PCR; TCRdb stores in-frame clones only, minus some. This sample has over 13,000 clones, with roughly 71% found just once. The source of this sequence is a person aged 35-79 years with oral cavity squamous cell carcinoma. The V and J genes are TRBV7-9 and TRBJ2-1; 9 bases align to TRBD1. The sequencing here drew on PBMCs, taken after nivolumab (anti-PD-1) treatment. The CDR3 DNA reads TGTGCCAGCAGCCACCGGGACAGGGCGTATGAGCAGTTCTTC. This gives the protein CASSHRDRAYEQFF.